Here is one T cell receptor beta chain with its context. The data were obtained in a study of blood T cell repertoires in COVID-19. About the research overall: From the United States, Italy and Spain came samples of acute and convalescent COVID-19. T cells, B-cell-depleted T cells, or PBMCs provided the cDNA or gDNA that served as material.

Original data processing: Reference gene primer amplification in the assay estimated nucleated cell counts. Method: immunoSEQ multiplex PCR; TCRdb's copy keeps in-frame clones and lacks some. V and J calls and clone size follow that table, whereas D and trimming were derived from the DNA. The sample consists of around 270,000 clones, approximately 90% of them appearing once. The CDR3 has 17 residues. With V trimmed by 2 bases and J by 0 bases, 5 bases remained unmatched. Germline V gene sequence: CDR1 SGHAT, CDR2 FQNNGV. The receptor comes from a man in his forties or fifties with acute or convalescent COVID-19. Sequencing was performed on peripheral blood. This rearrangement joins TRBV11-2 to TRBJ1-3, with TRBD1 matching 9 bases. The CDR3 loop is CASSLTGGDFSGNTIYF. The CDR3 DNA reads TGTGCCAGCAGCTTAACAGGGGGCGACTTCTCTGGAAACACCATATATTTT.